This TCR beta chain comes out of a study of glioma-infiltrating T cells. A word on this clonotype: Its specificity is unknown. The junction does not match germline at one end; this may be a read error.

TCR alpha and beta CDR3 regions were amplified from RNA using iRepertoire nested multiplex PCR. TCRdb used MiXCR to reprocess the multiplex PCR reads, holding one entry per CDR3 protein. This repertoire shows around 90,000 distinct CDR3 sequences, 35% to 45% found once; its top ten account for 35% to 40%. Findings and caveats of the study: Gliomas, especially low-grade, showed above-expected tissue-blood divergence; non-neoplastic patients showed below.

Sequenced: glioma tissue, nonneoplastic brain tissue, or PBMCs (not recorded which). This clonotype originated in a human donor with low-grade glioma or glioblastoma, undergoing nonglioma brain surgery, or in good health (not recorded which).

Here the CDR3 reads CASSTNRLGAGNTEAFF. CDR3 in DNA: TGCGCCAGCAGTACCAACAGGTTGGGCGCGGGGAACACTGAGGCTTTCTTT. This chain joins TRBV27 and TRBJ1-1; the D gene is possibly TRBD1 (5 bases). Germline lookup yields CDR1 MNHEY and CDR2 SMNVEV (reference sequence). The CDR3 sequence is 17 residues long.